This T cell receptor (beta chain) emerged from a study of neurological immune-mediated disorders. One entry per CDR3 protein results from TCRdb running MiXCR on the 5' RACE reads. The sample lists approximately 50,000 distinct CDR3 sequences, 10% to 13% occurring once. The unsorted libraries originated from 2 million PBMCs kept at -80 C. Germline-derived CDR1 and CDR2 are SGHTA and FQGNSA. This CDR3 has 15 amino acids. Trimming removed 1 base from V and 2 bases from J, with 8 bases in between. Source material: PBMCs. The chain recombines TRBV7-2 with TRBJ2-2; D is unclear. This sequence originates from a man between 65 and 79 years old with HTLV-1-associated myelopathy (HAM/TSP). In nucleotides, the CDR3 is TGTGCCAGCAGCTTAGGTCACACTAACACCGGGGAGCTGTTTTTT. The encoded protein is CASSLGHTNTGELFF.